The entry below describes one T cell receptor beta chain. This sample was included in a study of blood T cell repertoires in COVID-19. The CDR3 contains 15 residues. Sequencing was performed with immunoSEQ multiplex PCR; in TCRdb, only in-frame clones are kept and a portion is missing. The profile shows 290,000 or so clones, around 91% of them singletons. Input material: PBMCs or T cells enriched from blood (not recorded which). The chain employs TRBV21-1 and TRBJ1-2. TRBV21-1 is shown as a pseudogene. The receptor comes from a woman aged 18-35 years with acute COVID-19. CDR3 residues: CATEAGGWGRYGYTF. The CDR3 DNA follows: TGTGCCACCGAGGCGGGAGGTTGGGGTCGCTATGGCTACACCTTC.